This TCR beta chain was profiled in a study of blood T cell repertoires in COVID-19. Across the whole study: Acute and convalescent COVID-19 samples came from the United States, Italy and Spain. The cDNA or gDNA used as material had been derived from T cells, B-cell-depleted T cells, or PBMCs.

Original processing methods: Estimation of nucleated cell counts was performed using reference gene primer amplification. The method was immunoSEQ multiplex PCR; TCRdb's version includes in-frame clones alone and lacks a portion of them. V, J and clone size were drawn from that table, and D and trimming were deduced from the DNA. The sample has over 120,000 clones, approximately 87% seen once. The CDR3 runs 18 residues. V was shortened by 3 bases and J by 5 bases, with 22 bases between the two germline ends. CDR1 and CDR2 from the germline V gene are KGHDR and SFDVKD. The sequence came from a woman aged 50 to 65 with active or convalescent COVID-19. The chain carries TRBV24-1 and TRBJ2-1; D perhaps matches TRBD1 (8 bases). Material: peripheral blood. CDR3 coding DNA: TGTGCCACCAGTGATCCCGACAGGGGCGGGGGTAGGGACAATGAGCAGTTCTTC. As protein: CATSDPDRGGGRDNEQFF.